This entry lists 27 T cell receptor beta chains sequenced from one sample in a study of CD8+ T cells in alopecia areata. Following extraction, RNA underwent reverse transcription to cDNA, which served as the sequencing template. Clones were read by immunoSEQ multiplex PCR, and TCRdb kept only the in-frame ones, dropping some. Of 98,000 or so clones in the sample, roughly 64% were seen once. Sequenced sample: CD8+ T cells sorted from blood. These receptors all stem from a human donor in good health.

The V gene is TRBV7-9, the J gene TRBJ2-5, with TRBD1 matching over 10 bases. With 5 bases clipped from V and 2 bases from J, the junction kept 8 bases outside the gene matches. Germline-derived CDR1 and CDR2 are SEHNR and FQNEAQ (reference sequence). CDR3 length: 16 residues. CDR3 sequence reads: CASSLRDRGPQETQYF. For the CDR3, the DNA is TGTGCCAGCAGCCTAAGGGACAGGGGCCCACAAGAGACCCAGTACTTC. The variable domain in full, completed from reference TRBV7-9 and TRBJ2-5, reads DTGVSQNPRHKITKRGQNVTFRCDPISEHNRLYWYRQTLGQGPEFLTYFQNEAQLEKSRLLSDRFSAERPKGSFSTLEIQRTEQGDSAMYLCASSLRDRGPQETQYFGPGTRLLVL.

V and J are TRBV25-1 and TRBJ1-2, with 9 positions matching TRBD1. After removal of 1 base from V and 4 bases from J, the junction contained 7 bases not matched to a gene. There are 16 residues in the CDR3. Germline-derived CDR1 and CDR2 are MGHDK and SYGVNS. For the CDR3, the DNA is TGTGCCAGCAGTGAATCCGCCCGGGACAGGGCCTATGGCTACACCTTC. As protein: CASSESARDRAYGYTF.

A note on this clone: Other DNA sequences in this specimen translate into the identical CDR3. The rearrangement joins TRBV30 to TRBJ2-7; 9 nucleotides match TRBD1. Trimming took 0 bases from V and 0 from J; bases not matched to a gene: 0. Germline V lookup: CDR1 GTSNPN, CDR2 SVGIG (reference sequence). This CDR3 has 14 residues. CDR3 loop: CAWSVGQGSYEQYF. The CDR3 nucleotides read TGTGCCTGGAGTGTGGGACAGGGCTCCTACGAGCAGTACTTC. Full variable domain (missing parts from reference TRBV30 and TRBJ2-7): SQTIHQWPATLVQPVGSPLSLECTVEGTSNPNLYWYRQAAGRGLQLLFYSVGIGQISSEVPQNLSASRPQDRQFILSSKKLLLSDSGFYLCAWSVGQGSYEQYFGPGTRLTVT.

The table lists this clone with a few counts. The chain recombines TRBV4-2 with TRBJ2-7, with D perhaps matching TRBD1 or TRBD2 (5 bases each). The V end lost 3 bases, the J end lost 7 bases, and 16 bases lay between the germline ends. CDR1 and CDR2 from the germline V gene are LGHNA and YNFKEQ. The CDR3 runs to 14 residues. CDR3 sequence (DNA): TGTGCCAGCAGCCATCGGGGCAGGGCGGAAGAGCAGTACTTC. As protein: CASSHRGRAEEQYF.

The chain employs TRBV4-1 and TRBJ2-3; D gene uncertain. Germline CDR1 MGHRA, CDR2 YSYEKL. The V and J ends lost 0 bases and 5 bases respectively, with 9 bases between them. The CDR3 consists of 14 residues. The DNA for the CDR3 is TGCGCCAGCAGCCAAGAGGGCGCCGTAGATACGCAGTATTTT. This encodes CASSQEGAVDTQYF.

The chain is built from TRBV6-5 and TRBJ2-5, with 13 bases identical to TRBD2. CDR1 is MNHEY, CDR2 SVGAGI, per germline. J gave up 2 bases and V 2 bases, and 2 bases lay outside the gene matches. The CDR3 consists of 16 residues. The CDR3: CASSYGLAGAQETQYF. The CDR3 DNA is TGTGCCAGCAGTTACGGACTAGCGGGGGCACAAGAGACCCAGTACTTC.

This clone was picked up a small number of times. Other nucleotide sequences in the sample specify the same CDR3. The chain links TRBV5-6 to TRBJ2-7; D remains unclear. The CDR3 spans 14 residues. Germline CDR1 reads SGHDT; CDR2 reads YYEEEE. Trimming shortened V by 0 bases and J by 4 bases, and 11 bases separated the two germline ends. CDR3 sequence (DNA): TGTGCCAGCAGCTTGGGTGGTTCTTCTTACGAGCAGTACTTC. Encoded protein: CASSLGGSSYEQYF.

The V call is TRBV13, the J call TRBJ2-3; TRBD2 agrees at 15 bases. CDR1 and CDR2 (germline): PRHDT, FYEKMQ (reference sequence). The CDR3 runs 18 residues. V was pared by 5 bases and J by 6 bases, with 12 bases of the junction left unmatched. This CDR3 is CASSTGTSGGLRTDTQYF. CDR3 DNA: TGTGCCAGCAGCACCGGGACTAGCGGGGGGTTAAGGACGGATACGCAGTATTTT.

CDR3 nucleotide sequence: TGTGCCTGGATTCTTTCAGGGGGCGCCTCAGCTTTCTTT. This translates into CAWILSGGASAFF. The genes are TRBV30 and TRBJ1-1; 8 bases are a match to TRBD1. The V and J ends lost 4 bases and 10 bases, in that order; junction bases with no gene match: 11. The CDR3 is made up of 13 amino acids. Germline V CDR1 and CDR2: GTSNPN, SVGIG (reference sequence).

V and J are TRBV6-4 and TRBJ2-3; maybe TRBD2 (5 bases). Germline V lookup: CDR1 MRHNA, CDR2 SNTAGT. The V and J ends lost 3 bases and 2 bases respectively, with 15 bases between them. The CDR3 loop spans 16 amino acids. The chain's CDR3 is CASSDRRGPLTDTQYF. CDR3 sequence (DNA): TGTGCCAGCAGTGATCGTCGGGGTCCCCTCACAGATACGCAGTATTTT.

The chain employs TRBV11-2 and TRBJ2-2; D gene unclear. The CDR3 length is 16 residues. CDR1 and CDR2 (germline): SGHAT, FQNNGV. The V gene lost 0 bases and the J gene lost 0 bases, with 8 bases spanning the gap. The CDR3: CASSLETASNTGELFF. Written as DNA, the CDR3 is TGTGCCAGCAGCTTAGAAACTGCGTCGAACACCGGGGAGCTGTTTTTT.

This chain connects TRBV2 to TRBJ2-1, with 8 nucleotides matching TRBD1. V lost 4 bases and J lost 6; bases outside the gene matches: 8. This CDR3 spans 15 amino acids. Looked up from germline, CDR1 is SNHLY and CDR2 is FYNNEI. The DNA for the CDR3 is TGTGCCAGCAGTGGAGCGGACAGGGTGAGCAATGAGCAGTTCTTC. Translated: CASSGADRVSNEQFF. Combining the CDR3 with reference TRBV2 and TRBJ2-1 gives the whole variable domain EPEVTQTPSHQVTQMGQEVILRCVPISNHLYFYWYRQILGQKVEFLVSFYNNEISEKSEIFDDQFSVERPDGSNFTLKIRSTKLEDSAMYFCASSGADRVSNEQFFGPGTRLTVL.

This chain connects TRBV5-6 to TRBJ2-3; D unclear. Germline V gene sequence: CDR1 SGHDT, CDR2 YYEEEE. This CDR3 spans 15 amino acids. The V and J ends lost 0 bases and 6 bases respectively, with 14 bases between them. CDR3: CASSLANSSPDTQYF. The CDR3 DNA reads TGTGCCAGCAGCTTGGCCAACTCTTCACCTGATACGCAGTATTTT.

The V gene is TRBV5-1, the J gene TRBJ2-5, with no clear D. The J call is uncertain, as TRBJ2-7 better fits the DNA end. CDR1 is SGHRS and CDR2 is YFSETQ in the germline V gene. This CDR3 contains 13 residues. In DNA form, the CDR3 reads TGCGCCAGCAGCTTGAGTGGGACCTACGAGCAGTACTTC. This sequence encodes CASSLSGTYEQYF.

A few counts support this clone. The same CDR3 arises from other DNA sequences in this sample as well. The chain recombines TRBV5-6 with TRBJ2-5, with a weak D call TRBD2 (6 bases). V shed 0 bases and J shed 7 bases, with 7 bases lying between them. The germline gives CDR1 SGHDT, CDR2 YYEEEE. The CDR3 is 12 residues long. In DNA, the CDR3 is TGTGCCAGCAGCTTGGGGAGGGGGACCCAGTACTTC. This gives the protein CASSLGRGTQYF.

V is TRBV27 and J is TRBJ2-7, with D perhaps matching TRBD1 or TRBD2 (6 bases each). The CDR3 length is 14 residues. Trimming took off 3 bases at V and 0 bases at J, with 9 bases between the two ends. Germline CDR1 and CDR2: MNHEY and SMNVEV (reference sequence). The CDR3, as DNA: TGTGCCAGCAGTTTGGGGGGCCTCTCCTACGAGCAGTACTTC. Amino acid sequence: CASSLGGLSYEQYF.

The CDR3 DNA is TGCAGCGTTGAAAACGGAGACGAGCAGTACTTC. Translated, it gives CSVENGDEQYF. The gene calls are TRBV29-1 and TRBJ2-7, with no clear D. Per germline, CDR1 SQVTM and CDR2 ANQGSEA. V lost 2 bases and J 5 bases, leaving 7 bases between the germline ends. The CDR3 spans 11 residues.

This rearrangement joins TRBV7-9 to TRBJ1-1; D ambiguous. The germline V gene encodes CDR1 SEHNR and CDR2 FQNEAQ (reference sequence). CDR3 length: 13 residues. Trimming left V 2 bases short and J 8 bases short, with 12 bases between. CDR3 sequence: CASSLSQSSEAFF. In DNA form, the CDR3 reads TGTGCCAGCAGCTTATCCCAATCGTCGGAAGCTTTCTTT.

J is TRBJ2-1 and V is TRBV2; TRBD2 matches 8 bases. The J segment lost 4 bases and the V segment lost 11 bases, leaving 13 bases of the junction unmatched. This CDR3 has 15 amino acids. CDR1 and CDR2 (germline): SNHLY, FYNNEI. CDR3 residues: CAGDLLSGVYNEQFF. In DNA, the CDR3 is TGTGCCGGGGATCTCCTTAGCGGGGTTTACAATGAGCAGTTCTTC.

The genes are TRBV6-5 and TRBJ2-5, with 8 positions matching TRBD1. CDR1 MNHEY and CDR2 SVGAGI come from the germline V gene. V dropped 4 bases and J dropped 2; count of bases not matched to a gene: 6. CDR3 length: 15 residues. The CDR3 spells CASSFTGGTQETQYF. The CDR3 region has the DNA TGTGCCAGCAGTTTCACAGGGGGTACACAAGAGACCCAGTACTTC.

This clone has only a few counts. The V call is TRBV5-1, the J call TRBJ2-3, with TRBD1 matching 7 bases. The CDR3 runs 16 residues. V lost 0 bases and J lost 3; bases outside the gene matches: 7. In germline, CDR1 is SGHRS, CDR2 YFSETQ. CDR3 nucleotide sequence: TGCGCCAGCAGCTTGGCGAGGGGGCGCTTAACAGATACGCAGTATTTT. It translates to CASSLARGRLTDTQYF.

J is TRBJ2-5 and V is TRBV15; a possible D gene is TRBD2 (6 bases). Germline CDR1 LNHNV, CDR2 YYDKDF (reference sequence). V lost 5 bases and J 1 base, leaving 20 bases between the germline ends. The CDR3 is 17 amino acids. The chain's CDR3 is CATSRRAPGSLQETQYF. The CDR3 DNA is TGTGCCACCAGCCGGAGGGCGCCGGGATCCCTCCAAGAGACCCAGTACTTC.

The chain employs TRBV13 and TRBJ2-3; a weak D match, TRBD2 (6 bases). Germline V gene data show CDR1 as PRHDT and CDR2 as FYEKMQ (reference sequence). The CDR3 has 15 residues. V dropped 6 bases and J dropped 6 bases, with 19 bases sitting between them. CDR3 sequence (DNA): TGTGCCAGCAGACCGGGGACCGCTGGGGGGGATACGCAGTATTTT. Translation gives CASRPGTAGGDTQYF.

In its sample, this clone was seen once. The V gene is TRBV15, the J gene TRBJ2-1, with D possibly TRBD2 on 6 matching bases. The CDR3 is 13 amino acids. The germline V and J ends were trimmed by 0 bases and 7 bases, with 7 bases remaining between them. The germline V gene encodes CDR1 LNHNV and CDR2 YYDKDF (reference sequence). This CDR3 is CATSRDRGNEQFF. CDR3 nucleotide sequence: TGTGCCACCAGCAGAGATCGGGGGAATGAGCAGTTCTTC.

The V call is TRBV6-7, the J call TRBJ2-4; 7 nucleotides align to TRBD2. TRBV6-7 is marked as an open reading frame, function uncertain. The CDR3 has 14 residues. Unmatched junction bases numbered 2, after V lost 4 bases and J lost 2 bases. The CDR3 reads CASSLGLPKNIQYF. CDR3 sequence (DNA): TGTGCCAGCAGTTTGGGACTACCCAAAAACATTCAGTACTTC.

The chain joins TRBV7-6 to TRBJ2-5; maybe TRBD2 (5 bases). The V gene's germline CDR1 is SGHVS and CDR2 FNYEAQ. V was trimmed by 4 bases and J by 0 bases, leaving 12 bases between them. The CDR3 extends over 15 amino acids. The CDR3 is CASSSPGGHQETQYF. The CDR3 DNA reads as TGTGCCAGCAGCTCCCCCGGAGGCCACCAAGAGACCCAGTACTTC.

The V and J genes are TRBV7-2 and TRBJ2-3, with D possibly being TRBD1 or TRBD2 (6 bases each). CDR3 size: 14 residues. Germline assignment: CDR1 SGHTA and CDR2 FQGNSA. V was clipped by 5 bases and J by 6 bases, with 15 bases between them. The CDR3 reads CASSPTGAGDTQYF. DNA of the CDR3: TGTGCCAGCAGCCCGACGGGGGCCGGGGATACGCAGTATTTT.